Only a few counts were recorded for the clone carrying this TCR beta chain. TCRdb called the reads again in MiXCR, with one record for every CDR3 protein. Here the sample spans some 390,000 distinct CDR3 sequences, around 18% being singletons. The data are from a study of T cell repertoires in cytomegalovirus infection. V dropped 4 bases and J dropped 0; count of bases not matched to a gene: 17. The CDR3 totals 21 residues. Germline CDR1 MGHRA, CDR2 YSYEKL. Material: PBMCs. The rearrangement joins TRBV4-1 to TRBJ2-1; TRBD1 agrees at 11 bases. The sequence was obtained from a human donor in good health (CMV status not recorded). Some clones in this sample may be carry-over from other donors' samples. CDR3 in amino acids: CASSRLGGGQGVTSSYNEQFF. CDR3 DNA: TGCGCCAGCAGCCGACTTGGGGGGGGACAGGGGGTGACAAGCTCCTACAATGAGCAGTTCTTC.